A single sample is the source of the 18 T cell receptor beta chains below, sequenced in a study of blood T cell repertoires in COVID-19. Sequencing used immunoSEQ multiplex PCR; TCRdb keeps in-frame clones, though not all of them. The table includes approximately 230,000 clones, approximately 80% detected once. The sequencing sample was made of peripheral blood. These receptor sequences come from a woman in her thirties or forties with active or convalescent COVID-19.

The rearrangement uses TRBV11-2 and TRBJ1-1; no firm D call. V was pared by 5 bases and J by 1 base, with 8 bases between. This CDR3 contains 13 residues. The germline V gene has CDR1 SGHAT and CDR2 FQNNGV. The CDR3 spells CASSARQNTEAFF. As DNA, the CDR3 is TGTGCCAGCAGCGCCCGACAGAACACTGAAGCTTTCTTT.

The chain joins TRBV5-1 to TRBJ1-4; the D gene is possibly TRBD1 (6 bases). The length of the CDR3 is 16 residues. The ends were cut back, 0 bases at V and 4 bases at J, with 13 bases in the middle. Germline assignment: CDR1 SGHRS and CDR2 YFSETQ. CDR3 protein: CASSLAGGAVNEKLFF. CDR3 bases: TGCGCCAGCAGCTTGGCGGGGGGCGCAGTTAATGAAAAACTGTTTTTT.

The chain links TRBV6-5 to TRBJ2-1, with TRBD2 matching 14 bases. The CDR3 has 16 residues. V gave up 2 bases and J gave up 4 bases; unmatched junction bases: 1. CDR1 is MNHEY, CDR2 SVGAGI, per germline. CDR3 DNA sequence: TGTGCCAGCAGTTACGGGACTAGCGGGGGTTACAATGAGCAGTTCTTC. It is translated as CASSYGTSGGYNEQFF.

V gene TRBV6-5 combines with J gene TRBJ1-5; possibly TRBD1 for D (5 bases). There are 14 residues in the CDR3. In germline, CDR1 is MNHEY, CDR2 SVGAGI. Trimming removed 5 bases at V and 2 bases at J, with 10 bases between. The CDR3 DNA is TGTGCCAGCAGTCAACAGGTTGGCAATCAGCCCCAGCATTTT. Translated, it gives CASSQQVGNQPQHF.

To note about this clone: A junction end diverges from the germline sequence, so it may reflect a read error. The V call is TRBV10-2, the J call TRBJ2-2; 16 positions agree with TRBD2. CDR1 is WSHSY and CDR2 is SAAADI in the germline V gene. This CDR3 region has 13 residues. The chain's CDR3 is CASRTGTSGGAFF. Written as DNA, the CDR3 is TGCGCCAGCAGGACCGGGACTAGCGGGGGGGCCTTCTTT.

The gene calls are TRBV18 and TRBJ2-3, with TRBD2 as a possible D gene (7 bases). V gave up 3 bases and J gave up 4 bases, with 11 bases separating them. The CDR3 is made up of 14 amino acids. CDR1 is KGHSH, CDR2 LQKENI, per germline. In DNA, the CDR3 is TGTGCCAGCTCACCTGGGAGGGGGTCAGATACGCAGTATTTT. This translates into CASSPGRGSDTQYF.

This clone came up a few times. This chain joins TRBV14 and TRBJ2-5; D ambiguous. V lost 3 bases and J 2 bases, leaving 16 bases between the germline ends. Germline loops: CDR1 SGHDN, CDR2 FVKESK. CDR3 length: 16 residues. The CDR3 spells CASSHPIGTDQETQYF. CDR3 nucleotide sequence: TGTGCCAGCAGCCACCCCATCGGAACAGATCAAGAGACCCAGTACTTC.

V usage is TRBV6-5 and J usage is TRBJ1-2; D uncertain. V was shortened by 6 bases and J by 0 bases, with 8 bases between the two germline ends. CDR1 and CDR2 from the germline V gene are MNHEY and SVGAGI. This CDR3 is 13 amino acids long. The DNA for the CDR3 is TGTGCCAGCAGCCCCACACCTAACTATGGCTACACCTTC. This sequence encodes CASSPTPNYGYTF.

This clone was seen at least ten times. The genes are TRBV9 and TRBJ1-2, with 7 bases fitting TRBD1. V was clipped by 4 bases and J by 2 bases; unmatched bases: 8. CDR1 SGDLS and CDR2 YYNGEE come from the germline V gene. This CDR3 region has 15 residues. In DNA, the CDR3 is TGTGCCAGCAGCCCCCGAACAGGGGTAAACTATGGCTACACCTTC. As protein: CASSPRTGVNYGYTF.

This chain connects TRBV5-8 to TRBJ1-2, with D unresolved. Between the trimmed V and J ends, which lost 0 bases and 8 bases, there was a span of 14 bases. This CDR3 has 14 residues. The V gene's germline CDR1 is SGHTS and CDR2 YDEGEE. The CDR3 DNA sequence: TGTGCCAGCAGCTTGGTTGTAAGGCGGAACGGCTACACCTTC. Its protein is CASSLVVRRNGYTF.

The CDR3 sequence is CASSQRGEETQYF. The CDR3, as DNA: TGTGCCAGCAGCCAACGGGGGGAAGAGACCCAGTACTTC. The chain has TRBV7-9 and TRBJ2-5, with 7 bases aligning to TRBD2. Germline CDR1 and CDR2: SEHNR and FQNEAQ (reference sequence). The CDR3 is made up of 13 amino acids. Trimming took 5 bases from V and 3 from J; bases not matched to a gene: 3.

The chain recombines TRBV28 with TRBJ1-2, with D unclear. Germline CDR1 reads MDHEN; CDR2 reads SYDVKM. CDR3 length equals 13 residues. The V gene lost 11 bases and the J gene lost 4 bases, with 17 bases spanning the gap. CDR3: CASLEALPYGYTF. The CDR3 nucleotides read TGTGCCTCCCTTGAGGCACTGCCCTATGGCTACACCTTC.

The chain is built from TRBV11-2 and TRBJ2-7; 11 bases map to TRBD2. This CDR3 is 15 amino acids long. Germline loops: CDR1 SGHAT, CDR2 FQNNGV. The V gene end was trimmed by 5 bases and the J gene end by 7 bases; junction bases not matched to a gene: 10. CDR3 nucleotides: TGTGCCAGCAGCGTGTCACTAGCGGGGGATAAAGAGCAGTACTTC. It encodes CASSVSLAGDKEQYF. The whole variable domain, filled in from reference TRBV11-2 and TRBJ2-7, reads EAGVAQSPRYKIIEKRQSVAFWCNPISGHATLYWYQQILGQGPKLLIQFQNNGVVDDSQLPKDRFSAERLKGVDSTLKIQPAKLEDSAVYLCASSVSLAGDKEQYFGPGTRLTVT.

DNA for the CDR3: TGTGCCAGCAGTTTAGGGGGGGATAGCAATCAGCCCCAGCATTTT. Its translation: CASSLGGDSNQPQHF. The chain has TRBV28 and TRBJ1-5, with TRBD1 as a possible D gene (5 bases). CDR1 is MDHEN, CDR2 SYDVKM, per germline. The length of the CDR3 is 15 residues. The V and J ends lost 2 bases and 0 bases respectively, with 8 bases between them.

V gene TRBV18 combines with J gene TRBJ1-1, with 12 bases matching TRBD1. Trimming at V came to 3 bases and at J to 8 bases, leaving 10 bases not matched to a gene. Germline CDR1 is KGHSH and CDR2 is LQKENI. This CDR3 contains 16 residues. Written as DNA, the CDR3 is TGTGCCAGCTCACCTCTCGGGACAGGGGGCGCGAAGGAAGCTTTCTTT. Its protein product is CASSPLGTGGAKEAFF.

This clone has just a few counts. The same CDR3 can be traced to other DNA sequences in this sample. J is TRBJ2-3 and V is TRBV2; possibly TRBD1 for D (6 bases). CDR1 is SNHLY, CDR2 FYNNEI, per germline. V lost 6 bases and J 2 bases, leaving 12 bases between the germline ends. This CDR3 is 14 amino acids long. DNA for the CDR3: TGTGCCAGCAGCCCGGGACACTACACAGATACGCAGTATTTT. This translates into CASSPGHYTDTQYF. The full variable domain, with the rest looked up from reference TRBV2 and TRBJ2-3, is EPEVTQTPSHQVTQMGQEVILRCVPISNHLYFYWYRQILGQKVEFLVSFYNNEISEKSEIFDDQFSVERPDGSNFTLKIRSTKLEDSAMYFCASSPGHYTDTQYFGPGTRLTVL.

V and J are TRBV28 and TRBJ2-7; 11 positions match TRBD1. The CDR3 has 14 residues. Germline V gene sequence: CDR1 MDHEN, CDR2 SYDVKM. V gave up 6 bases and J gave up 3 bases; unmatched junction bases: 4. CDR3 DNA sequence: TGTGCCAGCAGAGGCGGGACAGGGGGCTACGAGCAGTACTTC. This sequence encodes CASRGGTGGYEQYF.

This clone was picked up a small number of times. The rearrangement uses TRBV19 and TRBJ1-3; 7 bases agree with TRBD1. CDR1 and CDR2 (germline): LNHDA, SQIVND (reference sequence). The V and J ends lost 4 bases and 2 bases, in that order; junction bases with no gene match: 5. This CDR3 contains 15 residues. The CDR3 sequence: CASSTDRVAGNTIYF. The CDR3 nucleotides are TGTGCCAGTAGTACCGACAGGGTCGCTGGAAACACCATATATTTT.